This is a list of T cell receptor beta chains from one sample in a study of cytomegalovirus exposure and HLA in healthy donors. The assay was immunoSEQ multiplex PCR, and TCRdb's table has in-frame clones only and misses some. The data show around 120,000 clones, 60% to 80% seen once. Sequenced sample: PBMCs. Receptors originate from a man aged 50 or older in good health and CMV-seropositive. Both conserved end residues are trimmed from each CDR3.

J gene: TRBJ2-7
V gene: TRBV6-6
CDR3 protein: ASSYSQEGEQY

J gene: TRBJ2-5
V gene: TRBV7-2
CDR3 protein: ASSSGGALGETQY

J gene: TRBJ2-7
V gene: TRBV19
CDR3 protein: ASSLTWQGSYEQY

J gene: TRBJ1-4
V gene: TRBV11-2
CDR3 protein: ASSWGTGITNEKLF

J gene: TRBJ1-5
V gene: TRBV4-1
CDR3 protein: ASSHSQGNQPQH

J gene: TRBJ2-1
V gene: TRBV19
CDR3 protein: ASSIATGTSVNEQF

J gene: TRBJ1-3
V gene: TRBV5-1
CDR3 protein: ASSLDPSRSGNTIY

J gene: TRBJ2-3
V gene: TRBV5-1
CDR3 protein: ASSLTAAMSTDTQY

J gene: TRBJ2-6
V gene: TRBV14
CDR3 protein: ASSLGPGANGLT

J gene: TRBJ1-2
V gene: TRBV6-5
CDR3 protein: ASRVGADGYT

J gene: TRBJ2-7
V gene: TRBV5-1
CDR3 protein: ASSTGGGFYEQY

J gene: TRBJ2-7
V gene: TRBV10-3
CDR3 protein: AISGGLGQGANEQY

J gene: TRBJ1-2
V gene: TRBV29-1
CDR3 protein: SVEGGTGDYGYT

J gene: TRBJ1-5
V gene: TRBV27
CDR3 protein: ASSSETGGLNQPQH

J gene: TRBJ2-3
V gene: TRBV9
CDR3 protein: ASSSPLAGTDTQY

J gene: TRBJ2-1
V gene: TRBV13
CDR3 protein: ASSLGGGGADEQF

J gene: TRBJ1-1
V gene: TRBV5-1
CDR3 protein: ASSFADRNTEAF

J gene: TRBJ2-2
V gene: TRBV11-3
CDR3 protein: ASSRGGPVPGELF

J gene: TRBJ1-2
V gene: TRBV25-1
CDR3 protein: ASSEFRGGGDGYT

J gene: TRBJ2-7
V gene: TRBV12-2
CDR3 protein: ASRLKDRGLISIRSSYEQY

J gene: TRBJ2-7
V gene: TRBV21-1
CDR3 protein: ASSKALPQGGVIAGSSYEQY

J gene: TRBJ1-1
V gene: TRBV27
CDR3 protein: ASSPTGAEAF

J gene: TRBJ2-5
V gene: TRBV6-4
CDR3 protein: ASSDVTGVGGLEETQY

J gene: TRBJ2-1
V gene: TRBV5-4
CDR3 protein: ASSPSRDREQNEQF

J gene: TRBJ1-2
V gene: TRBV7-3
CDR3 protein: ASSPDRNYGYT

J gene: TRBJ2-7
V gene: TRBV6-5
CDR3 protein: ASSSITLPVEQY

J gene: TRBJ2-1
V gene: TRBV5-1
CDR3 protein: ASSLEAGQYNEQF

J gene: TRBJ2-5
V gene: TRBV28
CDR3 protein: ASRAGGISEETQY